This TCR beta chain appears in the sequencing data of a study of CXCR3-negative and CXCR3-positive naive CD8 T cells. Overall study results and limits: Cryopreservation partially decreased CXCR3 expression, and most assays used fresh PBMCs. Hydrophobicity was higher for TRB CDR3s found in CXCR3-positive naive cells than in CXCR3-negative naive cells.

Libraries of TRB cDNA were made by 5' RACE and carried UMIs. Reprocessing the 5' RACE reads, TCRdb reports a single entry for every CDR3 protein and omits DNA. Its table records 130,000 to 150,000 distinct CDR3 sequences. In regard to this clonotype: Its antigen is still unknown.

The germline V gene encodes CDR1 SGHRS and CDR2 YFSETQ. The CDR3 spans 14 residues. The receptor was derived from a human donor in good health. Some clones in this sample may be carry-over from other donors' samples. The chain combines TRBV5-1 with TRBJ1-2; there is no DNA to check the TCRdb D call of TRBD1. Sequenced sample: naive CXCR3+ CD8+ T cells from blood. The sample's subset: CD45RO-CCR7+CD27+CD95- naive CD8+ T cells expressing CXCR3 (TNR3+). The CDR3: CASSLEGQGDGYTF.